This T cell receptor beta chain was identified during a study of cytomegalovirus exposure and HLA in healthy donors. Findings of the study overall: Relative to the approximately 660-donor mean, N-insertions were reportedly fewer in an Asian-associated ancestry cluster in a later analysis.

This clone was seen more than once but under ten times. Its antigen is still unknown. Both 60 Vbeta primers and 13 Jbeta primers went into the PCR. Assay used: immunoSEQ multiplex PCR; TCRdb lists only in-frame clones, some missing. The table lists approximately 150,000 clones, around 80% of them singletons, with over 2.5% in the top ten. The source material was PBMCs. This receptor was obtained from a female donor in good health and CMV-seronegative.

The CDR3 DNA is TGTGCCAGCAGCCCTCGGACAGCCGGCGGCTACACCTTC. Encoded protein: CASSPRTAGGYTF. This rearrangement joins TRBV7-8 to TRBJ1-2; weak D call: TRBD1 (6 bases). The CDR3 is made up of 13 amino acids. The germline V gene has CDR1 SGHVS and CDR2 FQNEAQ. V was cut by 5 bases and J by 8 bases, with 15 bases left in between.